This TCR beta chain was sequenced for a study of technical replicates of blood from a few donors. Measured with immunoSEQ multiplex PCR; TCRdb has only the in-frame clones, and not every one. In the table there are around 65,000 clones, over 80% of which are singletons. The germline V gene encodes CDR1 SGDLS and CDR2 YYNGEE. The V end was cut by 0 bases, the J end by 4 bases, with 14 bases between. This CDR3 region has 17 residues. The receptor's source is a human donor in good health. Some clones in this sample may be carry-over from other donors' samples. The sequencing input was PBMCs. This sequence joins TRBV9 and TRBJ2-6, with D possibly TRBD1 on 5 matching bases. The CDR3 DNA reads TGTGCCAGCAGCGTAGCCGTTGTGGGGCCAGGGGCCAACGTCCTGACTTTC. This codes for CASSVAVVGPGANVLTF. The variable domain in full, completed from reference TRBV9 and TRBJ2-6, reads DSGVTQTPKHLITATGQRVTLRCSPRSGDLSVYWYQQSLDQGLQFLIQYYNGEERAKGNILERFSAQQFPDLHSELNLSSLELGDSALYFCASSVAVVGPGANVLTFGAGSRLTVL.